The T cell receptor (beta chain) under discussion was sequenced for a study of blood T cell repertoires in COVID-19. Study information: Acute-phase and convalescent COVID-19 samples originated in the United States, Italy and Spain. PBMCs, B-cell-depleted T cells, or T cells provided the cDNA or gDNA that made up the material.

As handled by the study authors: For nucleated cells, counts were estimated from reference gene primer amplification. Method: immunoSEQ multiplex PCR; TCRdb's copy keeps in-frame clones and lacks some. From that table come the V and J calls and clone size; the DNA was used to work out D and trimming. The data show around 130,000 clones, over 70% seen once. The length of the CDR3 is 14 residues. V was cut by 5 bases and J by 6 bases, with 16 bases left in between. In germline, CDR1 is SGHTA, CDR2 FQGNSA. The receptor comes from a man in his 60s with active or convalescent COVID-19. The chain is built from TRBV7-2 and TRBJ1-1, with D perhaps matching TRBD1 (6 bases). Input material: peripheral blood. The CDR3 is CASSARGYEAEAFF. CDR3 sequence (DNA): TGTGCCAGCAGCGCCAGGGGTTACGAGGCTGAAGCTTTCTTT.